This TCR beta chain was observed in a study of T cell changes during pregnancy in multiple sclerosis. The CDR3 has 13 amino acids. V lost 7 bases to trimming and J lost 0 bases, with 12 bases between them. Germline CDR1 and CDR2: SQVTM and ANQGSEA. The data were produced by immunoSEQ multiplex PCR, yet TCRdb's version contains in-frame clones alone and is incomplete. The sample lists 65,000 to 90,000 clones; 85% to 95% were seen once. The material was CD4+ T cells from peripheral blood mononuclear cells, obtained after pregnancy. This sequence originates from a female donor with multiple sclerosis, enrolled in a pregnancy study. The chain joins TRBV29-1 to TRBJ2-5, with D perhaps matching TRBD2 (6 bases). DNA for the CDR3: TGCAGCGGGAGGGGAGTGTACCAAGAGACCCAGTACTTC. It yields the protein CSGRGVYQETQYF.